These 8 T cell receptor beta chains were sequenced from one sample in a study of cytomegalovirus exposure and HLA in healthy donors (dated by TCRdb to the late 2010s). To prepare the library, the immunoSEQ multiplex PCR assay was applied. A mixture of 60 forward primers for TCR Vbeta segments and 13 reverse primers for TCR Jbeta segments was used in the multiplex PCR. Held by TCRdb, this immuneACCESS table contains in-frame sequences only and omits some clones. Under half of the omission traces to an unresolved V gene where checked; the cause of the rest is unknown. Present in this sample are about 160,000 clones, over 60% of which were seen just once. Of the sample, approximately 1.6% is held by the ten largest clones. Sequences were obtained from PBMCs. Receptor source: a woman younger than 45 in good health and CMV-seronegative.

The chain couples TRBV5-1 to TRBJ1-1; possible D gene TRBD1, 6 bases. The CDR3 covers 18 residues. V lost 3 bases and J 6 bases, leaving 27 bases between the germline ends. Per germline, CDR1 SGHRS and CDR2 YFSETQ. The CDR3 region is CASSSSPRVAGVGAEAFF. CDR3 nucleotides: TGCGCCAGCAGCTCCAGTCCCAGGGTTGCAGGGGTAGGGGCTGAAGCTTTCTTT. The entire variable domain, with the rest obtained from reference TRBV5-1 and TRBJ1-1, is as follows: KAGVTQTPRYLIKTRGQQVTLSCSPISGHRSVSWYQQTPGQGLQFLFEYFSETQRNKGNFPGRFSGRQFSNSRSEMNVSTLELGDSALYLCASSSSPRVAGVGAEAFFGQGTRLTVV.

The V gene is TRBV4-2, the J gene TRBJ2-3, with D perhaps matching TRBD1 (6 bases). Germline values: CDR1 LGHNA, CDR2 YNFKEQ. The CDR3 spans 16 residues. Trimming pared 1 base from V and 3 bases from J, leaving 14 bases between. As DNA, the CDR3 is TGTGCCAGCAGCCAAGTGGCTGGGGGCCGTACAGATACGCAGTATTTT. It encodes CASSQVAGGRTDTQYF.

The table lists this clone with a count of one. V is TRBV5-5 and J is TRBJ2-7; no firm D call. The CDR3 runs 15 residues. CDR1 is SGHKS, CDR2 YYEKEE, per germline (reference sequence). V lost 4 bases and J 5 bases, leaving 19 bases between the germline ends. The CDR3 bases are TGTGCCAGCAGCCCCAGACCCGGTTTTGAGGACGAGCAGTACTTC. Amino acid sequence: CASSPRPGFEDEQYF. The variable domain in full, with the rest retrieved from reference TRBV5-5 and TRBJ2-7, is DAGVTQSPTHLIKTRGQQVTLRCSPISGHKSVSWYQQVLGQGPQFIFQYYEKEERGRGNFPDRFSARQFPNYSSELNVNALLLGDSALYLCASSPRPGFEDEQYFGPGTRLTVT.

The chain employs TRBV7-6 and TRBJ2-1, with 9 bases identical to TRBD1. With V trimmed by 3 bases and J by 8 bases, 2 bases remained unmatched. The CDR3 has 13 amino acids. Per the germline V gene, CDR1 is SGHVS and CDR2 is FNYEAQ. The CDR3 DNA reads as TGTGCCAGCAGCTTCCGGACAGGGGATGAGCAGTTCTTC. This encodes CASSFRTGDEQFF.

This clone was recorded only once. The chain joins TRBV7-2 to TRBJ2-3; 10 bases agree with TRBD1. CDR1 and CDR2 from the germline V gene are SGHTA and FQGNSA. The CDR3 contains 14 residues. The ends lost 4 bases at V and 4 bases at J; junction bases unmatched: 2. CDR3 amino acids: CASSWDRGADTQYF. As DNA, the CDR3 is TGTGCCAGCAGCTGGGACAGGGGCGCAGATACGCAGTATTTT.

V gene TRBV5-1 combines with J gene TRBJ2-2; D might be TRBD2 (6 bases). Germline values: CDR1 SGHRS, CDR2 YFSETQ. The CDR3 contains 15 residues. Trimming took 2 bases from V and 0 from J, leaving 8 bases between them. CDR3 bases: TGCGCCAGCAGCTTTAGCGGTGCGAACACCGGGGAGCTGTTTTTT. It codes for CASSFSGANTGELFF.

The chain employs TRBV27 and TRBJ2-1, with TRBD1 matching 7 bases. Trimming took 5 bases from V and 0 from J; bases not matched to a gene: 7. This CDR3 region has 16 residues. Germline V gives CDR1 MNHEY, CDR2 SMNVEV (reference sequence). CDR3 loop: CASSPTWTGSYNEQFF. The CDR3 DNA reads as TGTGCCAGCAGTCCCACGTGGACAGGCTCCTACAATGAGCAGTTCTTC.

This clone was observed a single time. The CDR3 sequence is CASTGQGASTEAFF. The DNA for the CDR3 is TGCGCCAGCACAGGACAGGGGGCGAGTACTGAAGCTTTCTTT. The genes are TRBV5-1 and TRBJ1-1; 11 nucleotides agree with TRBD1. This CDR3 has 14 residues. J was trimmed by 5 bases and V by 6 bases; bases with no gene match: 6. In germline, CDR1 is SGHRS, CDR2 YFSETQ.